The T cell receptor beta chain described here comes from a study of vaccination and CD4 T cells after COVID-19. Study as a whole: Stimulation used overlapping spike peptides from SARS-CoV-2, HCoV-NL63, HCoV-OC43 and HCoV-229E.

This clonotype was counted between two and nine times. Its specificity is unknown. The CDR3 totals 19 residues. Between the trimmed V and J ends, which lost 2 bases and 1 base, there was a span of 23 bases. Germline V gene lookup returns CDR1 LNHDA and CDR2 SQIVND (reference sequence). CD4+ T cells that had been cultured provided DNA sequenced with the Oncomine TCR Beta short-read assay. TCRdb redid the calling of the PCR reads with MiXCR, one entry per CDR3 protein. Among fewer than 9,500 distinct CDR3 sequences listed, about 59% were seen once. Documented treatment: 10-day PBMC culture with coronavirus spike peptide pools or control peptides (ViraFEST assay). ViraFEST used peptide pools to expand antigen-specific T cells and subsequently sequenced their TCRs. Per-well cultures of millions of PBMCs received 9.5 to 10 IU/ml IL-2 and about 9.1 ug/ml peptide pools.

The TCR comes from a human donor who had recovered from COVID-19. J is TRBJ2-5 and V is TRBV19; D is perhaps TRBD1 or TRBD2 (7 bases each). Sequences were obtained from CD4+ T cells from blood, cultured in vitro. CDR3 region: CASSIRPGTIRGAQETQYF. The CDR3 nucleotides read TGTGCCAGTAGTATACGGCCAGGGACTATCAGGGGGGCCCAAGAGACCCAGTACTTC.